This T cell receptor beta chain was sequenced during a study of metastatic and nonmetastatic thyroid tumors. Study-wide context: Malignant and benign thyroid patients had repertoires compared in peripheral blood and tumor or nodule tissue.

Study-level findings and limits: Malignant tumors reportedly showed significantly higher TCR beta diversity than benign nodules in both blood and tumor.

Original processing notes: The study built a papillary thyroid cancer distant-metastasis classifier from CDR3 differences across clinicopathological groups. TCRdb redid the clone calls on the PCR reads using MiXCR. The V and J calls reflect TCRdb's pipeline rather than the authors' work. The sample comprises roughly 89,000 clones, under 15% of which are singletons, and 8.5% to 10% rests with the top ten. This clone was recorded at least ten times. No antigen is known for it. This specimen includes other DNA sequences encoding the same CDR3. The germline CDR1 and CDR2 sequences are SGHRS and YFSETQ. The V gene lost 1 base and the J gene lost 1 base, with 2 bases spanning the gap. The CDR3 has 12 residues. The entire patient cohort was treatment-naive prior to thyroid surgery.

The sample comprised tumor tissue. This chain joins TRBV5-1 and TRBJ2-5, with D hard to call. The TCR comes from a female donor with papillary thyroid cancer or a benign thyroid nodule (not recorded which). Some clones in this sample may be carry-over from other donors' samples. The CDR3 bases are TGCGCCAGCAGCTTGACCCAAGAGACCCAGTACTTC. This encodes CASSLTQETQYF. The entire variable domain, with the rest obtained from reference TRBV5-1 and TRBJ2-5, is as follows: KAGVTQTPRYLIKTRGQQVTLSCSPISGHRSVSWYQQTPGQGLQFLFEYFSETQRNKGNFPGRFSGRQFSNSRSEMNVSTLELGDSALYLCASSLTQETQYFGPGTRLLVL.